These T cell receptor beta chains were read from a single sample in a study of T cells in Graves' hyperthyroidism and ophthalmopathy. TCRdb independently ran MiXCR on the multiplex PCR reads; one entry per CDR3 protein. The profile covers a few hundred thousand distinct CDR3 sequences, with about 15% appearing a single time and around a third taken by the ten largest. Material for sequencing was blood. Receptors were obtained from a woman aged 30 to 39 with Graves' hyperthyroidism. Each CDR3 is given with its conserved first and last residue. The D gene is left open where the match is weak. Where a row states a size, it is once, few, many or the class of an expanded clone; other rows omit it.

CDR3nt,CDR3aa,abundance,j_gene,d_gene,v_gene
TGTGCCAGCAGACTAGACGGGACGGCTTCCTACGAGCAGTACTTC,CASRLDGTASYEQYF,few,TRBJ2-7,-,TRBV6-1
TGTGCCAGCAGTTCCCCCGCTTCTTCCGTCTACGAGCAGTACTTC,CASSSPASSVYEQYF,-,TRBJ2-7,-,TRBV27
TGTGCCAGCAGCCAAGATACTCAGCCCCAGCATTTT,CASSQDTQPQHF,many,TRBJ1-5,-,TRBV3-1
TGCAGCGCTGAGGGCGGGAGGACCTACAATGAGCAGTTCTTC,CSAEGGRTYNEQFF,few,TRBJ2-1,TRBD2,TRBV29-1
TGCGCCAGCAGCTTGAATGGGGGCGGGAGGCCGACGAAGAACAATGAGCAGTTCTTC,CASSLNGGGRPTKNNEQFF,many,TRBJ2-1,TRBD2,TRBV5-1
TGCAGTGCTAGAGATGGTAGGACAGGGGGGAATGAGCAGTTCTTC,CSARDGRTGGNEQFF,once,TRBJ2-1,TRBD1,TRBV20-1
TGTGCCAGCAGCTTGGCTCCGTCAACAGATACGCAGTATTTT,CASSLAPSTDTQYF,many,TRBJ2-3,-,TRBV5-5
TGTGCCAGCAGTTTAGACGTACGAAGATCGATAGCGTCCCAAGAGACCCAGTACTTC,CASSLDVRRSIASQETQYF,-,TRBJ2-5,-,TRBV28
TGCGCCAGCAGCCCCATGACAGGAGGAGACACTGAAGCTTTCTTT,CASSPMTGGDTEAFF,many,TRBJ1-1,-,TRBV5-1
TGTGCCAATAGTATCCCCTCCAGGAGGTCAGATACGCAGTATTTT,CANSIPSRRSDTQYF,-,TRBJ2-3,-,TRBV19
TGTGCCAGCAGGGTCCTTACAGGGTCCTACAATGAGCAGTTCTTC,CASRVLTGSYNEQFF,-,TRBJ2-1,-,TRBV6-1
TGTGCCAGCAGTTTCAGCGGTCAAGAGACCCAGTACTTC,CASSFSGQETQYF,many,TRBJ2-5,-,TRBV12-3/TRBV12-4
TGTGCCAGCAGTTACCCGACTAGCGGTCGCACAGATACGCAGTATTTT,CASSYPTSGRTDTQYF,few,TRBJ2-3,TRBD2,TRBV6-7
TGCGCCAGCAGTTACTTGGTAGGGTACGAGCAGTACTTC,CASSYLVGYEQYF,many,TRBJ2-7,-,TRBV5-1
TGCGCCAGCAGCATCAAGACAGGTGACAATAATTCACCCCTCCACTTT,CASSIKTGDNNSPLHF,few,TRBJ1-6,-,TRBV5-1
TGTGCCAGCAGCCAAGATGGGGGCGGTGAAAAACTGTTTTTT,CASSQDGGGEKLFF,many,TRBJ1-4,-,TRBV3-1
TGTGCCAGCTCACCGGCCACGGACCTCCGAATAGGGGAGACCCAGTACTTC,CASSPATDLRIGETQYF,many,TRBJ2-5,-,TRBV18
TGTGCCAGCAGCCTGATAGAGGGCCGGAAGACCCAGTACTTC,CASSLIEGRKTQYF,-,TRBJ2-5,-,TRBV7-8
TGTGCCAGCAGTTTGAACCTAGCGGGAGGGATGCAGTTCTTC,CASSLNLAGGMQFF,-,TRBJ2-1,TRBD2,TRBV27
TGCAGTGCTAGAGATCGGCTAGCGGGAGGGGATACGCAGTATTTT,CSARDRLAGGDTQYF,many,TRBJ2-3,TRBD2,TRBV20-1
TGTGCCTGGAGTGTGGAAAATGAGCAGTTCTTC,CAWSVENEQFF,-,TRBJ2-1,-,TRBV30
TGTGCCAACAGGGACCGCGAGGGGGGGTACCAAGAGACCCAGTACTTC,CANRDREGGYQETQYF,-,TRBJ2-5,-,TRBV6-1
TGTGCCACCAGTGACCGGGAGGGTTACAATGAGCAGTACTTC,CATSDREGYNEQYF,-,TRBJ2-7,TRBD2,TRBV24-1
TGTGCCAGTAGTCTCGAACCTTGGGGTCAGCCCCAGCATTTT,CASSLEPWGQPQHF,few,TRBJ1-5,-,TRBV19
TGCGCCAGCACGGAATCAACCGGGACTATGACCTACAATGAGCAGTTCTTC,CASTESTGTMTYNEQFF,few,TRBJ2-1,TRBD2,TRBV5-1
TGCGCCAGCAGCTCGACCGGGTCAGGAGAAGAGACCCAGTACTTC,CASSSTGSGEETQYF,few,TRBJ2-5,-,TRBV5-1
TGCGCCAGCAGCTTGGGGGGCAGAGGGGCCTACAATGAGCAGTTCTTC,CASSLGGRGAYNEQFF,few,TRBJ2-1,-,TRBV5-1
TGTGCCAGCAGCTTAGACCGCATGTCACTAGCGGACTACAATGAGCAGTTCTTC,CASSLDRMSLADYNEQFF,many,TRBJ2-1,TRBD2,TRBV7-8
TGCAGCGTCAAGCTCGGGACAGCGAACACCGGGGAGCTGTTTTTT,CSVKLGTANTGELFF,few,TRBJ2-2,TRBD1,TRBV29-1
TGTGCCAGCAGTTTATCGGGGGGGACCTACGAGCAGTACTTC,CASSLSGGTYEQYF,many,TRBJ2-7,TRBD2,TRBV27
TGTGCCAGCAGCCCCCAGGGGGGGGACGCGGCAGATACGCAGTATTTT,CASSPQGGDAADTQYF,few,TRBJ2-3,-,TRBV4-2
TGCAGTGCGTTTAGCGGGATCGTCAACAATGAGCAGTTCTTC,CSAFSGIVNNEQFF,many,TRBJ2-1,TRBD2,TRBV20-1
TGTGCCAGCAGCGTAGAGGCGGCCTTTAGTTCACCCCTCCACTTT,CASSVEAAFSSPLHF,few,TRBJ1-6,-,TRBV9
TGCGCCAGCAGCCTCCGACAGGGGGATACTGAAGCTTTCTTT,CASSLRQGDTEAFF,many,TRBJ1-1,TRBD1,TRBV5-1
TGTGCCAGCAGCCAAGTTGCGAGTCGAGATACGCAGTATTTT,CASSQVASRDTQYF,many,TRBJ2-3,-,TRBV3-1